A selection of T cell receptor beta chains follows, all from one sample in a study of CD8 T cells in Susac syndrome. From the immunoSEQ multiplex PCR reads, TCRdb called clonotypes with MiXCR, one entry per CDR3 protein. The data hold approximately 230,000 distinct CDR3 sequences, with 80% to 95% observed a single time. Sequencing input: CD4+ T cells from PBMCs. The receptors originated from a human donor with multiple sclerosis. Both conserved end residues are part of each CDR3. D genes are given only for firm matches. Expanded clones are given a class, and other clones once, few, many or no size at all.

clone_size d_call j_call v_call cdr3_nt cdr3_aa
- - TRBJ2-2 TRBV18 TGTGCCAGCTCACCTAGCTACACCGGGGAGCTGTTTTTT CASSPSYTGELFF
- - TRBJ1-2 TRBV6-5 TGTGCCAGCAGACGAGACGGCACTAACTATGGCTACACCTTC CASRRDGTNYGYTF
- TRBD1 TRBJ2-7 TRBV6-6 TGTGCCAGTACAAACGACAGGGGAGTCTACGAGCAGTACTTC CASTNDRGVYEQYF
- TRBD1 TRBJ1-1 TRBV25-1 TGTGCCAGCATACAGGGGGGGACTGAAGCTTTCTTT CASIQGGTEAFF
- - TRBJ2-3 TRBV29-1 TGCAGCAAAAGTGGGGGGGCGAAAGATACGCAGTATTTT CSKSGGAKDTQYF
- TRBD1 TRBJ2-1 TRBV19 TGTGCCAGTAGTGGGGACAGGGCTATGGGCAATGAGCAGTTCTTC CASSGDRAMGNEQFF
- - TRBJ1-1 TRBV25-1 TGTGCCAGCAGTGAATCCCACCCAACCCCGGACGCTTTCTTT CASSESHPTPDAFF
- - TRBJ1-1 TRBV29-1 TGCAGCGGCCGGATCGGGGACCTGAACACTGAAGCTTTCTTT CSGRIGDLNTEAFF
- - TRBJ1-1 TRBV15 TGTGCCACCAGCAGAGATCATGGGGCAGGCCCGACTGAAGCTTTCTTT CATSRDHGAGPTEAFF
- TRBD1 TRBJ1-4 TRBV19 TGTGCCACCTCAGGGACAGGAGGTAAACTGTTTTTT CATSGTGGKLFF
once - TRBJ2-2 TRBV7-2 TGTGCCAGCAGCCCTGCAACCGGGGAGCTGTTTTTT CASSPATGELFF
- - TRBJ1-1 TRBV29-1 TGCAGCGCCCAGGCCAGCGGCATGAACACTGAAGCTTTCTTT CSAQASGMNTEAFF
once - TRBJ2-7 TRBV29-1 TGCAGCGCAGGAGTCCCGGGGGCCTCCTACGAGCAGTACTTC CSAGVPGASYEQYF
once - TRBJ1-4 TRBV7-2 TGTGCCAGCAGCCCCAGGGCCCCTTCTGGTGAAAAACTGTTTTTT CASSPRAPSGEKLFF
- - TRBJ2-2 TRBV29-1 TGCAGCGTTGGGGACGGACAGGAGCTGTTTTTT CSVGDGQELFF
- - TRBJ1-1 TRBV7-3 TGTGCCAGCAGCGTAACTAGGAACACTGAAGCTTTCTTT CASSVTRNTEAFF
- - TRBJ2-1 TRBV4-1 TGCGCCAGCAGCCAAGATCCGGCCCCGAATGAGCAGTTCTTC CASSQDPAPNEQFF
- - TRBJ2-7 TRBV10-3 TGTGCCATCAGTGAGGCAGTATCCTACGAGCAGTACTTC CAISEAVSYEQYF
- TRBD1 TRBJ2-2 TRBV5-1 TGCGCCAGCAGCCGACCAAAGACAGGGGGCGCCTCGGGGGAGCTGTTTTTT CASSRPKTGGASGELFF
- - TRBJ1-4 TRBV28 TGTGCCAGCAGTACATGGGGCGGCAATGAAAAACTGTTTTTT CASSTWGGNEKLFF
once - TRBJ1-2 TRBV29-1 TGCAGCGCATTCCATGTCGGCTACACCTTC CSAFHVGYTF
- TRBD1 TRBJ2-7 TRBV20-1 TGCAGTGCTATTAGCAACACGGACAGGATGGGCGAGCAGTACTTC CSAISNTDRMGEQYF
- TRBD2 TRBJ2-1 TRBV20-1 TGCAGTGCTAGTAGACTAGCGGGGCAGAATGAGCAGTTCTTC CSASRLAGQNEQFF
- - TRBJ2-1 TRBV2 TGTGCCAGCAAGGTGCCCCTCTCGGGGCAGTTCTTC CASKVPLSGQFF
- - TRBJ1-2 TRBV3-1 TGTGCCAGCAGCCAACGGTCGGCAGTTAGAGGCTACACCTTC CASSQRSAVRGYTF
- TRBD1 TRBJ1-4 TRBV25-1 TGTGCCAGCCCCGGACAGGGTGATAATGAAAAACTGTTTTTT CASPGQGDNEKLFF
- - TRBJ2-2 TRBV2 TGTGCCAGCATTCCGGCTCTGACCGGGGAGCTGTTTTTT CASIPALTGELFF
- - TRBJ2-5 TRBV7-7 TGTGCTAGCAGGGAGACGGGAGAAGAGACCCAGTACTTC CASRETGEETQYF
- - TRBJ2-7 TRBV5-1 TGCGCCAGCAGCTTAAAGGGTAGCTCCTACGAGCAGTACTTC CASSLKGSSYEQYF
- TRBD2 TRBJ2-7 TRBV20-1 TGCAGTGCTAGCTACACCGGGACTAGCGGGACTAACCCCTACGAGCAGTACTTC CSASYTGTSGTNPYEQYF
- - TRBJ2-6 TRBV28 TGTGCCAGCACCCAACTTCTGGGCTTAAGGGCCAACGTCCTGACTTTC CASTQLLGLRANVLTF
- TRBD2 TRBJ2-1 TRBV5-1 TGCGCCAGCAGCTTCGATAGCGGGGGGCCCTACAATGAGCAGTTCTTC CASSFDSGGPYNEQFF
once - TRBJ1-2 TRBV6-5 TGTGCCAGCAGTTACTCGACTAACTATGGCTACACCTTC CASSYSTNYGYTF
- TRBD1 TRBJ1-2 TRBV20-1 TGCAGTGCTAGAGGCGGGGCAGGGGGGATTAACTATGGCTACACCTTC CSARGGAGGINYGYTF
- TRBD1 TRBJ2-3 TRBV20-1 TGCAGTGCTAGAGAAGGCAGGGGGTTCGACACAGATACGCAGTATTTT CSAREGRGFDTDTQYF
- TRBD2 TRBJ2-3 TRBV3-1 TGTGCCAGCAGCCAAGTGCTAGCGGAGACGCAGTATTTT CASSQVLAETQYF
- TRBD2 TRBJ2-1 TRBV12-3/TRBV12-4 TGTGCCAGCGCCCTGACTAGCGGGGGTGCTGAGCAGTTCTTC CASALTSGGAEQFF
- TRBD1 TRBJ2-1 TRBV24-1 TGTGCCACCAGTGATATGACAGGGGCGGCCTACAATGAGCAGTTCTTC CATSDMTGAAYNEQFF
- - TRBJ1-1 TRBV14 TGTGCCAGCAGCCAAGATTTCGAAGGACAAAGAAACACTGAAGCTTTCTTT CASSQDFEGQRNTEAFF
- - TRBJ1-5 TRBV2 TGTGCCAGCAGTGAAGAGGGGGAGCCCCAGCATTTT CASSEEGEPQHF
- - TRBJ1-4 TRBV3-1 TGTGCCAGCAGCGTAAGACAGATTTCAACTAATGAAAAACTGTTTTTT CASSVRQISTNEKLFF
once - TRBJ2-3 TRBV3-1 TGTGCCAGCAGCTCGGACAGTAACGCACCAGATACGCAGTATTTT CASSSDSNAPDTQYF
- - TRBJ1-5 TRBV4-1 TGCGCCAGCAGCCAAGATTTGTGGGGTCAGCCCCAGCATTTT CASSQDLWGQPQHF
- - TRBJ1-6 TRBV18 TGTGCCAGCTCACCACCAGGAGGGAGGGATTCACCCCTCCACTTT CASSPPGGRDSPLHF
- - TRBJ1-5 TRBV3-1 TGTGCCAGCAGCCAAGGCAGGGGAAGCAATCAGCCCCAGCATTTT CASSQGRGSNQPQHF
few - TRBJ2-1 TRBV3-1 TGTGCCAGCAGCCAACAGGGTTGGGATGAGCAGTTCTTC CASSQQGWDEQFF
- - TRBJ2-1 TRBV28 TGTGCCAGCAGGGGGGGCGTGGTCCATGAGCAGTTCTTC CASRGGVVHEQFF
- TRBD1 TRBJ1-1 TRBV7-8 TGTGCCAGCAGCTCATTCGGAGGGACAGGGGTGAACGAAGCTTTCTTT CASSSFGGTGVNEAFF
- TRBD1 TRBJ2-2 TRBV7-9 TGTGCCAGCAGCTTATCCGGGACAGGGGCGAACACCGGGGAGCTGTTTTTT CASSLSGTGANTGELFF
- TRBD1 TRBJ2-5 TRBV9 TGTGCCAGCAGCGCCAGACAGGGGTGGGAAGAGACCCAGTACTTC CASSARQGWEETQYF